This T cell receptor (beta chain) came from a study of blood T cell repertoires in COVID-19. Only one count was recorded for this clone. Generated by immunoSEQ multiplex PCR, the TCRdb table keeps only in-frame clones and is missing some. This table holds 450,000 to 500,000 clones, around 85% found once. V was shortened by 1 base and J by 9 bases, with 16 bases between the two germline ends. The CDR3 loop spans 14 amino acids. The germline CDR1 and CDR2 sequences are LGHNA and YNFKEQ. The chain is built from TRBV4-2 and TRBJ2-7; maybe TRBD1 (5 bases). The sequence derives from a human donor in a cohort sampled during active COVID-19. What was sequenced was peripheral blood. CDR3 DNA: TGTGCCAGCAGCCAAGGGCCTGACAGCCGACTGCAGTACTTC. As protein: CASSQGPDSRLQYF.